Each of the 2 T cell receptor beta chains below was sequenced from the same sample in a study of OX40 agonist ivuxolimab in advanced cancers. Profiling relied on immunoSEQ multiplex PCR, and the TCRdb table lists in-frame clones only, not all of them. The repertoire holds 20,000 to 30,000 clones, with 88% as singletons. The sequenced sample was CD4+ or CD8+ T cells sorted from blood, obtained in a trial of the OX40 agonist ivuxolimab. These TCRs come from an adult with an advanced solid tumor such as melanoma, head and neck, liver or kidney cancer.

The CDR3 region has the DNA TGTGCCAGTAGTGCCGGGGACCTCCGGGGCAACTATGGCTACACCTTC. It yields the protein CASSAGDLRGNYGYTF. The chain couples TRBV19 to TRBJ1-2; D perhaps matches TRBD1 (5 bases). The V gene lost 5 bases and the J gene lost 2 bases, with 18 bases spanning the gap. CDR1 LNHDA and CDR2 SQIVND come from the germline V gene (reference sequence). The CDR3 is 16 residues long.

This clone was counted only a few times. The rearrangement uses TRBV7-8 and TRBJ1-2; D is uncertain. V lost 3 bases, J lost 1 base, and 9 bases lay in between. From germline, CDR1 is SGHVS and CDR2 FQNEAQ. The CDR3 contains 14 residues. The CDR3 protein is CASSFRRLNYGYTF. The CDR3 DNA is TGTGCCAGCAGCTTCCGAAGACTTAACTATGGCTACACCTTC.